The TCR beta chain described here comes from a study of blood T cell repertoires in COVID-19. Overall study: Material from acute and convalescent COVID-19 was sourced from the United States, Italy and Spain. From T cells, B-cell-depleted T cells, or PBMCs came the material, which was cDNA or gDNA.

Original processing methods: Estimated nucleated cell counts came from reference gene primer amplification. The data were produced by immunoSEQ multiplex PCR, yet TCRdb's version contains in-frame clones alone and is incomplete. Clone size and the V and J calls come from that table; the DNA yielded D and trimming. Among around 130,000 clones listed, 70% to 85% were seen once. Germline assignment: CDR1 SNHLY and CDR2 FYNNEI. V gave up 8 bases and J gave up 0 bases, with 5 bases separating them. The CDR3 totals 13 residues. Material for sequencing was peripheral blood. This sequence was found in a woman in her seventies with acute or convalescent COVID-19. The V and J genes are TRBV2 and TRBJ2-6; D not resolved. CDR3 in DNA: TGTGCCAGCTCGGGCTCTGGGGCCAACGTCCTGACTTTC. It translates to CASSGSGANVLTF.